This TCR beta chain originates from a study of blood T cell repertoires in COVID-19. As for the study in general: The cDNA or gDNA used as material had been derived from T cells, B-cell-depleted T cells, or PBMCs.

Produced via immunoSEQ multiplex PCR; TCRdb's table is partial and in-frame only. Of about 160,000 clones in the sample, more than 75% were seen once. The ends lost 7 bases at V and 3 bases at J; junction bases unmatched: 1. The CDR3 loop spans 12 amino acids. From germline, CDR1 is MDHEN and CDR2 SYDVKM. Seattle researchers signed up patients amid active infection and tracked them longitudinally. This chain uses TRBV28 with TRBJ2-5; 8 nucleotides line up with TRBD1. The TCR originated in a woman between 70 and 85 years old with COVID-19, enrolled during active disease. Sequenced input: peripheral blood. In DNA form, the CDR3 reads TGTGCCAGCATGACAGGGGAAGAGACCCAGTACTTC. The encoded protein is CASMTGEETQYF.